Listed here is a single TCR beta chain. This entry belongs to a study of blood T cell repertoires in COVID-19. The CDR3 is 14 residues long. Per the germline V gene, CDR1 is SGHVS and CDR2 is FQNEAQ. V was clipped by 10 bases and J by 13 bases, with 26 bases between them. Assay used: immunoSEQ multiplex PCR; TCRdb lists only in-frame clones, some missing. The data hold 100,000 to 120,000 clones, with 85% observed a single time. Sequenced material: peripheral blood. The clonotype was recovered from a man between 40 and 49 years old with acute or convalescent COVID-19. The chain combines TRBV7-8 with TRBJ2-1; tentatively, D is TRBD1 (7 bases). For the CDR3, the DNA is TGTGCCACCTCCGGACTAATCGACAGGGCGGATCAGTTCTTC. This codes for CATSGLIDRADQFF. Using reference TRBV7-8 and TRBJ2-1 for the parts outside the CDR3, the full variable domain is GAGVSQSPRYKVAKRGQDVALRCDPISGHVSLFWYQQALGQGPEFLTYFQNEAQLDKSGLPSDRFFAERPEGSVSTLKIQRTQQEDSAVYLCATSGLIDRADQFFGPGTRLTVL.